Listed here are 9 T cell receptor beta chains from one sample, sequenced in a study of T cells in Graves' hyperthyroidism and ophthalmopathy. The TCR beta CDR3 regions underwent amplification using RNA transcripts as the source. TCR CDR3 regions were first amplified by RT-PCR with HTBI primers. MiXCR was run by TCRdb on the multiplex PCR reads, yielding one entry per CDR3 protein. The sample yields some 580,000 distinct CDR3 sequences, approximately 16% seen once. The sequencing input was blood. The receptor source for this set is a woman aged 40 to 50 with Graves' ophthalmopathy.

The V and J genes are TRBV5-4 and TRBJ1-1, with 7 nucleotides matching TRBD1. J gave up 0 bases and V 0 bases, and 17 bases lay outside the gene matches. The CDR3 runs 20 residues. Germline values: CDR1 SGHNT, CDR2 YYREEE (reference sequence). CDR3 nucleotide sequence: TGTGCCAGCAGCTTGGTTTGGGGCCCTCGGGACAGTTCTATGAACACTGAAGCTTTCTTT. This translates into CASSLVWGPRDSSMNTEAFF.

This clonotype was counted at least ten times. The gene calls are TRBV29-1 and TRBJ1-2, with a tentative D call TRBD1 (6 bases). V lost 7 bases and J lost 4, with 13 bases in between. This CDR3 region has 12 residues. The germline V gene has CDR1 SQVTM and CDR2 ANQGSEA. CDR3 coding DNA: TGCAGCGGATGGGGGGCCGTCTATGGCTACACCTTC. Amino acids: CSGWGAVYGYTF.

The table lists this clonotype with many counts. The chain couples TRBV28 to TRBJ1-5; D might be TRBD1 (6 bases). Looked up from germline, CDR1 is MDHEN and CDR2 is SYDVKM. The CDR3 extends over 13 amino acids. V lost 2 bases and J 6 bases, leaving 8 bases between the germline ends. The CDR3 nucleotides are TGTGCCAGCAGTTTAACAGGGAGTCAGCCCCAGCATTTT. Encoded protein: CASSLTGSQPQHF.

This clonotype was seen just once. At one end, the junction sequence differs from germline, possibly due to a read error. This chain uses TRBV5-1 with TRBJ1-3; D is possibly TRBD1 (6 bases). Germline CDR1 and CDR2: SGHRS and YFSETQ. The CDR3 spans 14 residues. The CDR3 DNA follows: TGCGCCAGCAGCTCTCAGGGGACTGGAACCACCATATATTTT. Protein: CASSSQGTGTTIYF.

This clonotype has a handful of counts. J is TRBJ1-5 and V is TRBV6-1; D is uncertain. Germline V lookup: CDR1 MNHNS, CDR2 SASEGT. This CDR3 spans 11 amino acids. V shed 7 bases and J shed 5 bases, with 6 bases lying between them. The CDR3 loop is CASMTHQPQHF. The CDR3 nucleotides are TGTGCCAGCATGACCCATCAGCCCCAGCATTTT.

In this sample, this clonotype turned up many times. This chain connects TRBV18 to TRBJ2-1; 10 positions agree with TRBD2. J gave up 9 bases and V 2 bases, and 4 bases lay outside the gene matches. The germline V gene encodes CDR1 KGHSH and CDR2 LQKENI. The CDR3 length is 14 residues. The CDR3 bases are TGTGCCAGCTCACCAGGGGCTAGCGGGAGTGAGCAGTTCTTC. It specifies CASSPGASGSEQFF.

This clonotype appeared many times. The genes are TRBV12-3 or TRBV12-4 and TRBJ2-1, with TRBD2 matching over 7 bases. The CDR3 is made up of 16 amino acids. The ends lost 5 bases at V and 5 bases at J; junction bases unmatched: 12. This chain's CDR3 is CASSPAGQRENNEQFF. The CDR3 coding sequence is TGTGCCAGCAGTCCCGCCGGGCAGCGGGAAAACAATGAGCAGTTCTTC.

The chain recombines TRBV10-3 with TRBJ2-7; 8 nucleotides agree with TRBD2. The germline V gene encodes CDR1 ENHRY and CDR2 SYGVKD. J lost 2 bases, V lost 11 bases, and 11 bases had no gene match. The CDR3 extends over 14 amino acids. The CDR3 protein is CAVGLGGGTYEQYF. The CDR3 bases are TGTGCCGTAGGACTCGGCGGGGGGACCTACGAGCAGTACTTC.

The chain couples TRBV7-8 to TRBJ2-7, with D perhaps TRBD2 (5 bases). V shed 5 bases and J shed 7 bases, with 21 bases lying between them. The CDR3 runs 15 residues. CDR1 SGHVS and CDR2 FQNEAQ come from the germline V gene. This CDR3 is CASSPYRAPGGEQYF. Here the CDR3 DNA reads TGTGCCAGCAGCCCATATAGGGCCCCCGGAGGAGAGCAGTACTTC.